The 11 T cell receptor beta chains below all came from one sample that was sequenced in a study of Tregs in tolerant kidney transplant recipients. Using immunoSEQ multiplex PCR, the repertoire was profiled, and TCRdb retains in-frame clones only, with some absent. The sample records 200,000 to 300,000 clones, around 81% being singletons. The sequencing input was CD4+ T cells from blood. These receptor sequences come from a human donor in good health.

This sequence joins TRBV7-2 and TRBJ2-5; D uncertain. Trimming removed 2 bases at V and 0 bases at J, with 10 bases between. CDR3 length: 15 residues. CDR1 and CDR2 from the germline V gene are SGHTA and FQGNSA. The CDR3, as DNA: TGTGCCAGCAGCTTAAGGGATACCCACCAAGAGACCCAGTACTTC. Translating gives CASSLRDTHQETQYF. Drawing the rest from reference TRBV7-2 and TRBJ2-5, the complete variable domain is GAGVSQSPSNKVTEKGKDVELRCDPISGHTALYWYRQSLGQGLEFLIYFQGNSAPDKSGLPSDRFSAERTGGSVSTLTIQRTQQEDSAVYLCASSLRDTHQETQYFGPGTRLLVL.

This clone came up once. The chain couples TRBV18 to TRBJ2-6; D remains unclear. V shed 0 bases and J shed 1 base, with 4 bases lying between them. The V gene's germline CDR1 is KGHSH and CDR2 LQKENI. The CDR3 sequence is 15 residues long. The CDR3 region is CASSPPRSGANVLTF. Written as DNA, the CDR3 is TGTGCCAGCTCACCACCGAGGTCTGGGGCCAACGTCCTGACTTTC. Full variable domain (remainder filled in from reference TRBV18 and TRBJ2-6): NAGVMQNPRHLVRRRGQEARLRCSPMKGHSHVYWYRQLPEEGLKFMVYLQKENIIDESGMPKERFSAEFPKEGPSILRIQQVVRGDSAAYFCASSPPRSGANVLTFGAGSRLTVL.

The chain combines TRBV5-4 with TRBJ1-4, with TRBD1 matching over 7 bases. Germline CDR1 reads SGHNT; CDR2 reads YYREEE (reference sequence). This CDR3 comprises 16 residues. The ends lost 2 bases at V and 4 bases at J; junction bases unmatched: 8. The CDR3 loop is CASSLLPGQINEKLFF. In DNA form, the CDR3 reads TGTGCCAGCAGCTTACTACCGGGACAGATTAATGAAAAACTGTTTTTT.

The chain recombines TRBV25-1 with TRBJ2-3; D possibly corresponds to TRBD2 (6 bases). Trimming pared 6 bases from V and 2 bases from J, leaving 12 bases between. CDR3 length equals 14 residues. Germline assignment: CDR1 MGHDK and CDR2 SYGVNS. The CDR3 bases are TGTGCCAGCAGGGCTAGCGTAGTCACAGATACGCAGTATTTT. It translates to CASRASVVTDTQYF.

This clone occurred once. The chain is built from TRBV2 and TRBJ2-3; D unclear. Germline-derived CDR1 and CDR2 are SNHLY and FYNNEI. The CDR3 is 14 amino acids. Deletions cut 3 bases from V and 0 bases from J, with 7 bases between. The CDR3 protein is CASSEGTSTDTQYF. DNA for the CDR3: TGTGCCAGCAGTGAGGGTACTAGCACAGATACGCAGTATTTT.

This clone occurred a few times. The chain employs TRBV11-1 and TRBJ2-2; D remains ambiguous. With 0 bases removed from V and 6 bases from J, the gap between germline ends came to 5 bases. CDR3 length: 13 amino acids. Germline V gene lookup returns CDR1 SGHAT and CDR2 FQDESV (reference sequence). The CDR3 DNA follows: TGTGCCAGCAGCTTAGCAGTCTCCGGGGAGCTGTTTTTT. It codes for CASSLAVSGELFF.

V gene TRBV30 combines with J gene TRBJ1-4; D may be TRBD1 (6 bases). Trimming removed 3 bases at V and 2 bases at J, with 19 bases between. The CDR3 loop spans 17 amino acids. Looked up from germline, CDR1 is GTSNPN and CDR2 is SVGIG (reference sequence). The CDR3 reads CAWSGNPTGRTNEKLFF. CDR3 nucleotide sequence: TGTGCCTGGAGCGGAAACCCTACAGGGAGGACTAATGAAAAACTGTTTTTT.

The rearrangement links TRBV5-4 to TRBJ2-4; TRBD2 aligns across 10 bases. Germline lookup yields CDR1 SGHNT and CDR2 YYREEE (reference sequence). CDR3 size: 16 residues. V trimming: 4 bases; J trimming: 0 bases; junction bases outside the gene matches: 4. CDR3 amino acids: CASSSGGALAKNIQYF. The DNA for the CDR3 is TGTGCCAGCAGCAGCGGGGGGGCCTTAGCCAAAAACATTCAGTACTTC.

The gene calls are TRBV5-4 and TRBJ1-2; no reliable D call. V was clipped by 4 bases and J by 4 bases, with 17 bases between them. CDR1 is SGHNT, CDR2 YYREEE, per germline (reference sequence). The CDR3 covers 15 residues. The CDR3 reads CASSPASRSVYGYTF. CDR3 in DNA: TGTGCCAGCAGCCCGGCCTCCCGGTCCGTCTATGGCTACACCTTC.

J is TRBJ1-6 and V is TRBV11-2; the D gene is possibly TRBD1 (6 bases). The CDR3 runs 18 residues. Trimming stripped 4 bases from V and 1 base from J, with 17 bases between. Germline CDR1 is SGHAT and CDR2 is FQNNGV. This CDR3 reads CASSSRGGRASYNSPLHF. The DNA for the CDR3 is TGTGCCAGCAGCTCCCGGGGGGGCAGGGCGTCCTATAATTCACCCCTCCACTTT.

The V call is TRBV6-1, the J call TRBJ2-1; D is undetermined. The germline V gene has CDR1 MNHNS and CDR2 SASEGT. The CDR3 covers 14 residues. The V end lost 6 bases, the J end lost 6 bases, and 15 bases lay between the germline ends. In nucleotides, the CDR3 is TGTGCCAGCAGAGGACCTATGGACCGCAATGAGCAGTTCTTC. This encodes CASRGPMDRNEQFF.